Below are 30 T cell receptor beta chains sequenced from a single sample in a study of immune evolution from preneoplasia to lung adenocarcinoma. This table comes from immunoSEQ multiplex PCR, and its TCRdb copy is limited to in-frame clones, with some not included. The table lists some 9,000 clones, approximately 75% of them singletons. Sequencing was performed on FFPE lung adenocarcinoma in situ tissue. The receptors were sampled from a person between 65 and 79 years old with lung adenocarcinoma.

V and J are TRBV5-1 and TRBJ2-5, with unresolved D. Trimming cost V 0 bases and J 5 bases, with 8 bases left between them. The CDR3 consists of 13 residues. Germline CDR1 SGHRS, CDR2 YFSETQ. This chain's CDR3 is CASSLDSAETQYF. CDR3 nucleotide sequence: TGCGCCAGCAGCTTGGATTCAGCGGAGACCCAGTACTTC.

This chain uses TRBV10-3 with TRBJ2-7; 8 nucleotides match TRBD2. Germline loops: CDR1 ENHRY, CDR2 SYGVKD. CDR3 length equals 18 residues. J gave up 2 bases and V 8 bases, and 20 bases lay outside the gene matches. CDR3 residues: CAISSLRGRDGRAYEQYF. In DNA form, the CDR3 reads TGTGCCATCTCTTCCCTGAGGGGGAGAGACGGGAGGGCCTACGAGCAGTACTTC.

The J gene is TRBJ1-2, the V gene TRBV28; 7 bases fit TRBD1. Germline assignment: CDR1 MDHEN and CDR2 SYDVKM. The CDR3 has 14 residues. With 4 bases clipped from V and 7 bases from J, the junction kept 9 bases outside the gene matches. In nucleotides, the CDR3 is TGTGCCAGCAGTTCTACGGACAGGCGTCGTGGCTACACCTTC. Its protein is CASSSTDRRRGYTF.

The chain's CDR3 is CASSRGGDRRGQPQHF. CDR3 nucleotides: TGTGCCAGCAGCCGGGGTGGGGACAGGAGGGGTCAGCCCCAGCATTTT. The chain joins TRBV5-6 to TRBJ1-5, with 8 bases that match TRBD1. Germline lookup yields CDR1 SGHDT and CDR2 YYEEEE. V trimming: 4 bases; J trimming: 6 bases; junction bases outside the gene matches: 12. This CDR3 contains 16 residues.

The CDR3 spells CSVEKGTGNTQYF. The CDR3 region has the DNA TGCAGCGTTGAAAAGGGTACGGGAAATACGCAGTATTTT. V is TRBV29-1 and J is TRBJ2-3; possible D gene TRBD2, 5 bases. V lost 2 bases and J lost 7, with 13 bases in between. Germline V gives CDR1 SQVTM, CDR2 ANQGSEA. CDR3 length: 13 residues.

Only one count was recorded for this clone. The V call is TRBV6-1, the J call TRBJ2-6, with 7 bases fitting TRBD2. Germline lookup yields CDR1 MNHNS and CDR2 SASEGT. There are 17 residues in the CDR3. Unmatched junction bases numbered 7, after V lost 4 bases and J lost 1 base. The chain's CDR3 is CASSGFSRGSGANVLTF. The CDR3 coding sequence is TGTGCCAGCAGTGGTTTCTCGCGGGGGTCTGGGGCCAACGTCCTGACTTTC.

The CDR3 is CASSLWGGPRRQYF. In nucleotides, the CDR3 is TGTGCCAGCAGTTTATGGGGAGGGCCCCGCCGGCAGTACTTC. V and J are TRBV28 and TRBJ2-7; 7 nucleotides line up with TRBD2. The germline V gene encodes CDR1 MDHEN and CDR2 SYDVKM. The J segment lost 9 bases and the V segment lost 0 bases, leaving 8 bases of the junction unmatched. The CDR3 consists of 14 residues. The full variable domain, completed using reference TRBV28 and TRBJ2-7, is DVKVTQSSRYLVKRTGEKVFLECVQDMDHENMFWYRQDPGLGLRLIYFSYDVKMKEKGDIPEGYSVSREKKERFSLILESASTNQTSMYLCASSLWGGPRRQYFGPGTRLTVT.

This clone was seen more than once but under ten times. The rearrangement uses TRBV28 and TRBJ1-6; the D is unclear. Looked up from germline, CDR1 is MDHEN and CDR2 is SYDVKM. V was cut by 4 bases and J by 11 bases, with 12 bases left in between. The CDR3 loop spans 13 amino acids. CDR3 in amino acids: CASSSARPPPLHF. The CDR3 region has the DNA TGTGCCAGCAGTTCGGCCCGACCGCCACCCCTCCACTTT.

To note about this clone: The sample holds other DNA sequences that translate to the same CDR3. The chain uses TRBV15 and TRBJ1-5, with no clear D. The CDR3 loop spans 14 amino acids. V lost 1 base and J lost 4, with 8 bases in between. Germline CDR1 is LNHNV and CDR2 is YYDKDF (reference sequence). CDR3 sequence reads: CATSRGTENQPQHF. The CDR3 coding sequence is TGTGCCACCAGCAGAGGCACGGAGAATCAGCCCCAGCATTTT.

In its sample, this clone was seen a few times. The chain uses TRBV11-2 and TRBJ1-1, with TRBD1 as a possible D gene (5 bases). Trimming took off 5 bases at V and 1 base at J, with 8 bases between the two ends. Germline values: CDR1 SGHAT, CDR2 FQNNGV. This CDR3 has 13 residues. The CDR3 DNA sequence: TGTGCCAGCAGCCTCGACAGGAACACTGAAGCTTTCTTT. Its translation: CASSLDRNTEAFF.

The chain combines TRBV19 with TRBJ2-2, with D perhaps matching TRBD1 (5 bases). V lost 8 bases, J lost 6 bases, and 10 bases lay in between. The CDR3 covers 12 residues. Germline CDR1 is LNHDA and CDR2 is SQIVND (reference sequence). This CDR3 is CASWGNAGELFF. DNA for the CDR3: TGTGCCAGTTGGGGCAACGCCGGGGAGCTGTTTTTT.

The V gene is TRBV19, the J gene TRBJ1-2, with a tentative D call TRBD1 (6 bases). Per germline, CDR1 LNHDA and CDR2 SQIVND (reference sequence). V lost 7 bases and J 3 bases, leaving 18 bases between the germline ends. The CDR3 is made up of 15 amino acids. In nucleotides, the CDR3 is TGTGCCAGTACCGACCCCGGGACATACCACTATGGCTACACCTTC. Amino acid sequence: CASTDPGTYHYGYTF.

This clone has a handful of counts. J is TRBJ2-3 and V is TRBV5-1; 9 nucleotides line up with TRBD2. Germline CDR1 is SGHRS and CDR2 is YFSETQ. The CDR3 runs to 16 residues. J lost 5 bases, V lost 3 bases, and 10 bases had no gene match. CDR3 sequence (DNA): TGCGCCAGCAGCTCCCTTGGGCGGGGGGGCCTAGATACGCAGTATTTT. Residues: CASSSLGRGGLDTQYF. Drawing the rest from reference TRBV5-1 and TRBJ2-3, the complete variable domain is KAGVTQTPRYLIKTRGQQVTLSCSPISGHRSVSWYQQTPGQGLQFLFEYFSETQRNKGNFPGRFSGRQFSNSRSEMNVSTLELGDSALYLCASSSLGRGGLDTQYFGPGTRLTVL.

The chain links TRBV10-1 to TRBJ2-7, with TRBD2 as a possible D gene (5 bases). This CDR3 has 15 residues. V was trimmed by 0 bases and J by 3 bases, leaving 12 bases between them. CDR1 and CDR2 from the germline V gene are WNHNN and SYGVQD (reference sequence). CDR3 in DNA: TGCGCCAGCAGTGAGTCCCCGGGAAGATTCTACGAGCAGTACTTC. It encodes CASSESPGRFYEQYF.

The chain employs TRBV7-9 and TRBJ1-1; D is possibly TRBD1 (6 bases). Germline CDR1 is SEHNR and CDR2 is FQNEAQ (reference sequence). V lost 7 bases and J lost 0, with 12 bases in between. The CDR3 runs 14 residues. CDR3 sequence: CASTLQGMNTEAFF. For the CDR3, the DNA is TGTGCCAGCACCCTACAGGGCATGAACACTGAAGCTTTCTTT.

This clone was counted only a few times. The chain carries TRBV27 and TRBJ2-1, with D possibly being TRBD2 (5 bases). CDR1 and CDR2 from the germline V gene are MNHEY and SMNVEV (reference sequence). V was pared by 3 bases and J by 9 bases, with 15 bases between. This CDR3 region has 14 residues. In DNA form, the CDR3 reads TGTGCCAGCAGTTTCGATCGGGATTTCAGTGAGCAGTTCTTC. Encoded protein: CASSFDRDFSEQFF.

This chain links TRBV25-1 with TRBJ1-3; possible D gene TRBD1, 5 bases. CDR1 and CDR2 (germline): MGHDK, SYGVNS. V dropped 8 bases and J dropped 4 bases, with 12 bases sitting between them. This CDR3 comprises 13 residues. In DNA, the CDR3 is TGTGCCAGCGGAGGGACTTTCGGAAACACCATATATTTT. Translating gives CASGGTFGNTIYF.

This chain uses TRBV5-4 with TRBJ2-3; a possible D gene is TRBD2 (6 bases). The CDR3 is 15 residues long. V gave up 2 bases and J gave up 6 bases, with 16 bases separating them. Germline lookup yields CDR1 SGHNT and CDR2 YYREEE (reference sequence). The CDR3, as DNA: TGTGCCAGCAGCTTCAAGAATAGCGGCGGGGATACGCAGTATTTT. The encoded protein is CASSFKNSGGDTQYF.

J is TRBJ1-5 and V is TRBV4-1; D unclear. CDR3 length equals 15 residues. Trimming shortened V by 1 base and J by 4 bases, and 11 bases separated the two germline ends. Germline CDR1 reads MGHRA; CDR2 reads YSYEKL. CDR3 in amino acids: CASSQVGLGNQPQHF. The CDR3 nucleotides read TGCGCCAGCAGCCAAGTGGGGTTGGGAAATCAGCCCCAGCATTTT.

V gene TRBV10-3 combines with J gene TRBJ1-1; 9 bases fit TRBD1. Trimming took 10 bases from V and 0 from J; bases not matched to a gene: 6. Germline V gene lookup returns CDR1 ENHRY and CDR2 SYGVKD. The CDR3 sequence is 14 residues long. CDR3 in amino acids: CATRDRAMNTEAFF. The DNA of the CDR3 is TGTGCCACCCGGGACAGGGCCATGAACACTGAAGCTTTCTTT.

V is TRBV10-1 and J is TRBJ1-3; maybe TRBD1 (6 bases). Germline V lookup: CDR1 WNHNN, CDR2 SYGVQD (reference sequence). V dropped 8 bases and J dropped 3 bases, with 11 bases sitting between them. The CDR3 loop spans 13 amino acids. CDR3 sequence reads: CASSPGVGNTIYF. The DNA for the CDR3 is TGCGCCAGCTCTCCAGGGGTTGGAAACACCATATATTTT.

This clone showed up just once. This chain uses TRBV10-3 with TRBJ2-1; 9 nucleotides align to TRBD1. J gave up 5 bases and V 6 bases, and 8 bases lay outside the gene matches. The CDR3 is 15 amino acids. Germline CDR1 ENHRY, CDR2 SYGVKD. The CDR3 DNA reads as TGTGCCATCAGCGAAGGGGACAGGGTTAACAATGAGCAGTTCTTC. This encodes CAISEGDRVNNEQFF.

V is TRBV9 and J is TRBJ1-2; 7 bases are shared with TRBD1. The ends lost 3 bases at V and 6 bases at J; junction bases unmatched: 5. This CDR3 has 13 residues. Per germline, CDR1 SGDLS and CDR2 YYNGEE. CDR3 loop: CASSAVGGHGYTF. The CDR3 nucleotides read TGTGCCAGCAGCGCGGTAGGGGGCCATGGCTACACCTTC.

The gene calls are TRBV30 and TRBJ2-7; D is uncertain. V was shortened by 4 bases and J by 6 bases, with 16 bases between the two germline ends. The CDR3 loop spans 13 amino acids. Germline assignment: CDR1 GTSNPN and CDR2 SVGIG (reference sequence). CDR3 protein: CAWTAGGPFEQYF. In DNA, the CDR3 is TGTGCCTGGACGGCAGGCGGCCCTTTCGAGCAGTACTTC.

The gene calls are TRBV9 and TRBJ2-1; 13 nucleotides match TRBD2. The V gene's germline CDR1 is SGDLS and CDR2 YYNGEE. The J segment lost 2 bases and the V segment lost 4 bases, leaving 6 bases of the junction unmatched. The CDR3 extends over 17 amino acids. The chain's CDR3 is CASSREGTSGTYNEQFF. DNA for the CDR3: TGTGCCAGCAGCAGAGAGGGGACTAGCGGGACCTACAATGAGCAGTTCTTC.

The chain uses TRBV27 and TRBJ2-5; 11 bases align to TRBD2. Germline values: CDR1 MNHEY, CDR2 SMNVEV (reference sequence). J was trimmed by 7 bases and V by 4 bases; bases with no gene match: 8. The CDR3 contains 15 residues. The CDR3 is CASSSLTSGSGTQYF. The CDR3 DNA reads TGTGCCAGCAGTTCGTTAACTAGCGGGAGTGGGACCCAGTACTTC.

This chain joins TRBV10-3 and TRBJ1-1; D is unresolved. V gave up 0 bases and J gave up 5 bases, with 10 bases separating them. This CDR3 is 14 amino acids long. Germline V gene lookup returns CDR1 ENHRY and CDR2 SYGVKD. The CDR3 region has the DNA TGTGCCATCAGTGAGTCGCCAGCTGGGACTGAAGCTTTCTTT. Amino acid sequence: CAISESPAGTEAFF.

The rearrangement links TRBV4-1 to TRBJ1-2; no clear D. Germline assignment: CDR1 MGHRA and CDR2 YSYEKL. The CDR3 runs to 15 residues. V gave up 1 base and J gave up 4 bases, with 13 bases separating them. This CDR3 reads CASSQVDSLGYGYTF. DNA for the CDR3: TGCGCCAGCAGCCAAGTGGACTCTCTGGGCTATGGCTACACCTTC.

The CDR3: CASSLGQGRTEAFF. The CDR3 DNA follows: TGTGCCAGCAGCTTGGGACAGGGAAGGACTGAAGCTTTCTTT. The rearrangement joins TRBV7-9 to TRBJ1-1, with 9 bases aligning to TRBD1. CDR3 length: 14 amino acids. The germline gives CDR1 SEHNR, CDR2 FQNEAQ (reference sequence). Trimming at V came to 3 bases and at J to 5 bases, leaving 4 bases not matched to a gene.

This clone was observed a few times. The rearrangement links TRBV14 to TRBJ1-6; D possibly corresponds to TRBD1 (5 bases). This CDR3 is built from 13 residues. Germline V gene sequence: CDR1 SGHDN, CDR2 FVKESK. The V gene lost 0 bases and the J gene lost 9 bases, with 6 bases spanning the gap. The CDR3, as DNA: TGTGCCAGCAGCCAAGAGGGGGTTTCACCCCTCCACTTT. Amino acids: CASSQEGVSPLHF. The whole variable domain, filled in from reference TRBV14 and TRBJ1-6, reads EAGVTQFPSHSVIEKGQTVTLRCDPISGHDNLYWYRRVMGKEIKFLLHFVKESKQDESGMPNNRFLAERTGGTYSTLKVQPAELEDSGVYFCASSQEGVSPLHFGNGTRLTVT.